The 24 T cell receptor beta chains below come from one sample, sequenced in a study of T-cell reconstitution after alpha-beta-depleted transplantation in children. Preparation of the TCRbeta library used unique molecular identifiers. TCRdb reprocessed the PCR reads with MiXCR, giving one entry per CDR3 protein. The data contain about a million distinct CDR3 sequences, roughly 29% of them singletons. The material was PBMCs, mostly from graft donor cells, obtained 360 days after TCRalphabeta/CD19-depleted stem cell transplant. These receptors were taken from a boy under two years old who had a stem cell transplant for SCID, so the T cells may come from the graft donor.

This clonotype was picked up a small number of times. The junction differs from germline at one of its ends, possibly a read error. This chain joins TRBV28 and TRBJ2-5; 10 nucleotides match TRBD2. The germline CDR1 and CDR2 sequences are MDHEN and SYDVKM. The CDR3 has 12 residues. This chain's CDR3 is CASSPLGLAGAF. The CDR3 DNA is TGTGCCAGCAGTCCCCTAGGGCTAGCGGGGGCTTTC.

This clonotype was detected only a few times. The chain is built from TRBV12-3 or TRBV12-4 and TRBJ2-6; TRBD2 might be the D (6 bases). CDR3 length equals 15 residues. V was trimmed by 6 bases and J by 2 bases, leaving 11 bases between them. Here the CDR3 DNA reads TGTGCCAGCAGCCCCAGGGAGGCTGGGGCCAACGTCCTGACTTTC. As protein: CASSPREAGANVLTF.

This sequence joins TRBV27 and TRBJ1-6; tentatively, D is TRBD1 (5 bases). Trimming took off 7 bases at V and 4 bases at J, with 11 bases between the two ends. Per germline, CDR1 MNHEY and CDR2 SMNVEV (reference sequence). This CDR3 contains 14 residues. CDR3 bases: TGTGCCAGCAAAGGGGTAGGATATAATTCACCCCTCCACTTT. This sequence encodes CASKGVGYNSPLHF.

The chain combines TRBV20-1 with TRBJ1-5; 10 bases align to TRBD1. The CDR3 spans 13 residues. V trimming: 3 bases; J trimming: 7 bases; junction bases outside the gene matches: 3. In germline, CDR1 is DFQATT, CDR2 SNEGSKA (reference sequence). As DNA, the CDR3 is TGCAGTGCTAGGGGGGACAGGGGCCAGCCCCAGCATTTT. It is translated as CSARGDRGQPQHF.

Ten or more counts support this clonotype. This chain connects TRBV7-3 to TRBJ2-6; D tentatively reads TRBD1 or TRBD2 (5 bases each). CDR3 length equals 15 residues. CDR1 and CDR2 from the germline V gene are SGHTA and FQGTGA. The germline V and J ends were trimmed by 3 bases and 0 bases, with 6 bases remaining between them. The CDR3 is CASSFGASGANVLTF. In DNA form, the CDR3 reads TGTGCCAGCAGCTTCGGGGCCTCTGGGGCCAACGTCCTGACTTTC.

There are a few counts of this clonotype. This chain joins TRBV11-2 and TRBJ2-5; 9 bases agree with TRBD2. CDR3 length: 16 residues. V lost 2 bases to trimming and J lost 1 base; unmatched junction nucleotides: 5. Germline V gene lookup returns CDR1 SGHAT and CDR2 FQNNGV. This CDR3 is CASSLKGGGVQETQYF. CDR3 bases: TGTGCCAGCAGCTTAAAGGGCGGGGGGGTCCAAGAGACCCAGTACTTC. Filled out from reference TRBV11-2 and TRBJ2-5, the complete variable domain reads EAGVAQSPRYKIIEKRQSVAFWCNPISGHATLYWYQQILGQGPKLLIQFQNNGVVDDSQLPKDRFSAERLKGVDSTLKIQPAKLEDSAVYLCASSLKGGGVQETQYFGPGTRLLVL.

The sample holds a few counts of this clonotype. This chain links TRBV12-3 or TRBV12-4 with TRBJ2-7; D is possibly TRBD1 (5 bases). The V end lost 0 bases, the J end lost 2 bases, and 11 bases lay between the germline ends. The CDR3 consists of 15 residues. The chain's CDR3 is CASSLAAREPYEQYF. As DNA, the CDR3 is TGTGCCAGCAGTTTAGCGGCCAGGGAACCCTACGAGCAGTACTTC.

The chain is built from TRBV5-1 and TRBJ2-5; D remains ambiguous. This CDR3 has 14 amino acids. Germline CDR1 is SGHRS and CDR2 is YFSETQ. Between the trimmed V and J ends, which lost 4 bases and 2 bases, there was a span of 12 bases. The CDR3 is CASSADPKQETQYF. In DNA form, the CDR3 reads TGCGCCAGCAGCGCCGATCCGAAACAAGAGACCCAGTACTTC.

The gene calls are TRBV15 and TRBJ2-3; the D call may be TRBD1 or TRBD2 (5 bases each). Trimming cost V 6 bases and J 6 bases, with 16 bases left between them. The CDR3 length is 14 residues. Germline V lookup: CDR1 LNHNV, CDR2 YYDKDF (reference sequence). As DNA, the CDR3 is TGTGCCACCAGTACGGGACCTCGGGCGGATACGCAGTATTTT. Translation gives CATSTGPRADTQYF.

The V call is TRBV20-1, the J call TRBJ1-1; possibly TRBD1 for D (6 bases). Germline V gene sequence: CDR1 DFQATT, CDR2 SNEGSKA (reference sequence). Trimming shortened V by 6 bases and J by 0 bases, and 14 bases separated the two germline ends. The CDR3 is made up of 14 amino acids. The CDR3 DNA sequence: TGCAGTGCAGAAACAGGGCCGGTGAACACTGAAGCTTTCTTT. It codes for CSAETGPVNTEAFF.

The V gene is TRBV12-3 or TRBV12-4, the J gene TRBJ2-2; D perhaps matches TRBD2 (7 bases). Trimming removed 3 bases from V and 13 bases from J, with 21 bases in between. The length of the CDR3 is 15 residues. The CDR3 bases are TGTGCCAGCAGTTTGCCCCAGGGGAGGGCAAGTGGGCTGTTTTTT. Its protein product is CASSLPQGRASGLFF.

The rearrangement uses TRBV11-2 and TRBJ1-5, with a possible D match to TRBD1 (5 bases). V was trimmed by 0 bases and J by 0 bases, leaving 15 bases between them. Germline CDR1 is SGHAT and CDR2 is FQNNGV. The CDR3 covers 18 residues. The CDR3 DNA follows: TGTGCCAGCAGCTTAGATCTTACAGGCCCGTATAGCAATCAGCCCCAGCATTTT. Translating it yields CASSLDLTGPYSNQPQHF. Variable domain in full (rest from reference TRBV11-2 and TRBJ1-5): EAGVAQSPRYKIIEKRQSVAFWCNPISGHATLYWYQQILGQGPKLLIQFQNNGVVDDSQLPKDRFSAERLKGVDSTLKIQPAKLEDSAVYLCASSLDLTGPYSNQPQHFGDGTRLSIL.

This clonotype was counted only a few times. The CDR3 nucleotides read TGTGCCACCGCGACATTCAACTATGGCTACACCTTC. Its protein product is CATATFNYGYTF. The chain recombines TRBV24-1 with TRBJ1-2; D unresolved. The V and J ends lost 9 bases and 2 bases respectively, with 9 bases between them. The CDR3 extends over 12 amino acids. From germline, CDR1 is KGHDR and CDR2 SFDVKD.

This clonotype was found a few times. The chain couples TRBV20-1 to TRBJ2-3; weak D call: TRBD2 (6 bases). V lost 1 base, J lost 6 bases, and 14 bases lay in between. Germline loops: CDR1 DFQATT, CDR2 SNEGSKA (reference sequence). This CDR3 has 14 amino acids. The CDR3 DNA reads as TGCAGTGCTAGAGTCCGGGGGACGGTGGATACGCAGTATTTT. It yields the protein CSARVRGTVDTQYF.

The sample holds a few counts of this clonotype. The chain is built from TRBV5-5 and TRBJ2-2; TRBD1 matches 7 bases. With V trimmed by 3 bases and J by 4 bases, 6 bases remained unmatched. Germline V gene sequence: CDR1 SGHKS, CDR2 YYEKEE (reference sequence). The CDR3 totals 15 residues. CDR3 region: CASSWTGSGTGELFF. Here the CDR3 DNA reads TGTGCCAGCAGCTGGACAGGTTCCGGCACCGGGGAGCTGTTTTTT. Full variable domain (outside the CDR3, taken from reference TRBV5-5 and TRBJ2-2): DAGVTQSPTHLIKTRGQQVTLRCSPISGHKSVSWYQQVLGQGPQFIFQYYEKEERGRGNFPDRFSARQFPNYSSELNVNALLLGDSALYLCASSWTGSGTGELFFGEGSRLTVL.

The V call is TRBV12-3 or TRBV12-4, the J call TRBJ2-7; the match to TRBD1 covers 8 bases. The CDR3 loop spans 15 amino acids. The trim removed 4 bases at V and 7 bases at J, leaving 12 bases unmatched. The CDR3 spells CASSYQGARYTEQYF. The CDR3 DNA is TGTGCCAGCAGTTACCAGGGGGCGAGATATACGGAGCAGTACTTC.

This clonotype appeared a few times. The chain joins TRBV10-3 to TRBJ2-1; D is undetermined. V was cut by 0 bases and J by 5 bases, with 23 bases left in between. Germline CDR1 and CDR2: ENHRY and SYGVKD. The CDR3 covers 19 residues. CDR3 coding DNA: TGTGCCATCAGTGAGTCTCCTCCTCCTGTCCCAAGATTCCACAATGAGCAGTTCTTC. Amino acids: CAISESPPPVPRFHNEQFF.

CDR3 DNA sequence: TGTGCCAGCAGGTGGCAGGGGGCAGATACGCAGTATTTT. Its translation is CASRWQGADTQYF. The gene calls are TRBV12-3 or TRBV12-4 and TRBJ2-3, with 7 positions matching TRBD1. The CDR3 totals 13 residues. V lost 6 bases and J lost 4; bases outside the gene matches: 4.

This clonotype showed up just a few times. This rearrangement joins TRBV29-1 to TRBJ2-2; D may be TRBD1 (5 bases). Germline assignment: CDR1 SQVTM and CDR2 ANQGSEA. V lost 6 bases and J 1 base, leaving 9 bases between the germline ends. The CDR3 runs to 13 residues. CDR3 coding DNA: TGCAGCGTCAGGACAATGAACACCGGGGAGCTGTTTTTT. Its protein is CSVRTMNTGELFF.

The V gene is TRBV12-3 or TRBV12-4, the J gene TRBJ2-7, with D perhaps TRBD1 or TRBD2 (5 bases each). V lost 5 bases, J lost 5 bases, and 16 bases lay in between. The CDR3 spans 14 residues. The CDR3 nucleotides are TGTGCCAGCAGTCCCGGGACGGGCCCGGACGAGCAGTACTTC. It yields the protein CASSPGTGPDEQYF.

The chain recombines TRBV9 with TRBJ2-2, with D perhaps being TRBD1 or TRBD2 (7 bases each). Trimming took off 8 bases at V and 3 bases at J, with 20 bases between the two ends. Germline V gene lookup returns CDR1 SGDLS and CDR2 YYNGEE. This CDR3 is built from 16 residues. CDR3 protein: CASQGGLQGYTGELFF. CDR3 coding DNA: TGTGCCAGTCAAGGGGGACTACAGGGGTACACCGGGGAGCTGTTTTTT.

In this sample, this clonotype turned up once. The chain recombines TRBV9 with TRBJ2-7, with D possibly TRBD2 on 5 matching bases. The V gene lost 3 bases and the J gene lost 0 bases, with 10 bases spanning the gap. The CDR3 loop spans 14 amino acids. Looked up from germline, CDR1 is SGDLS and CDR2 is YYNGEE. The CDR3 DNA reads as TGTGCCAGCAGCGAAGACGGACTCTCCTACGAGCAGTACTTC. Its translation: CASSEDGLSYEQYF.

The rearrangement joins TRBV5-6 to TRBJ1-2; 8 positions match TRBD1. Germline trimming cut 2 bases from V and 7 bases from J; bases unmatched to any gene: 4. The CDR3 has 13 amino acids. CDR1 and CDR2 (germline): SGHDT, YYEEEE. The CDR3 loop is CASSFQGAAGYTF. Here the CDR3 DNA reads TGTGCCAGCAGCTTCCAGGGGGCAGCTGGCTACACCTTC.

This chain uses TRBV5-1 with TRBJ2-7; TRBD2 might be the D (7 bases). The length of the CDR3 is 17 residues. Germline loops: CDR1 SGHRS, CDR2 YFSETQ. V gave up 3 bases and J gave up 4 bases, with 23 bases separating them. The CDR3, as DNA: TGCGCCAGCAGCTCGACCCAGGGTCCGGGGGGCTTGTACGAGCAGTACTTC. Translated: CASSSTQGPGGLYEQYF. The complete variable domain, with remaining parts taken from reference TRBV5-1 and TRBJ2-7, reads KAGVTQTPRYLIKTRGQQVTLSCSPISGHRSVSWYQQTPGQGLQFLFEYFSETQRNKGNFPGRFSGRQFSNSRSEMNVSTLELGDSALYLCASSSTQGPGGLYEQYFGPGTRLTVT.